Listed below are T cell receptor beta chains from one sample, sequenced in a study of T cells in Graves' hyperthyroidism and ophthalmopathy. TCRdb redid the calling of the multiplex PCR reads with MiXCR, one entry per CDR3 protein. In the table there are about 180,000 distinct CDR3 sequences, 9.4% of which are singletons. Sequenced input: blood. The receptors originated from a woman between 18 and 29 years old with Graves' hyperthyroidism that later progressed to Graves' ophthalmopathy. CDR3s include the opening cysteine and the closing phenylalanine or tryptophan. A D gene is named only where the DNA matches it firmly. Rows may omit the clone size; those that give it use once, few, many or a size class.

J | D | V | size | DNA | CDR3
TRBJ2-5 | TRBD1 | TRBV20-1 | medium-sized | TGCAGTGCTAGATCTGGGACAGTTGAAGAGACCCAGTACTTC | CSARSGTVEETQYF
TRBJ2-7 | NA | TRBV5-1 | few | TGCGCCAGCAGCTTGGGTCCGGCGACAGTCTACGAGCAGTACTTC | CASSLGPATVYEQYF
TRBJ2-1 | NA | TRBV7-9 | many | TGTGCCAGCAGCCCACCCTTTGGCCTCTACAATGAGCAGTTCTTC | CASSPPFGLYNEQFF
TRBJ2-5 | NA | TRBV29-1 | many | TGCAGCGTTGAAGATGAAGGGGCGCATCAGTACTTC | CSVEDEGAHQYF
TRBJ2-3 | TRBD2 | TRBV20-1 | many | TGCAGTGCCGAGCTTTCTAGCGGGAGTTCCGCAGATACGCAGTATTTT | CSAELSSGSSADTQYF
TRBJ1-5 | NA | TRBV20-1 | many | TGCAGTGCTGTGTTTTCGGGGCGAAATCAGCCCCAGCATTTT | CSAVFSGRNQPQHF
TRBJ2-5 | NA | TRBV9 | many | TGTGCCAGCAGCGTAGTGGATCTCAGGATACAAGAGACCCAGTACTTC | CASSVVDLRIQETQYF
TRBJ1-2 | NA | TRBV6-2/TRBV6-3 | few | TGTGCCGGCAGTTACCTTGGCAGTAACTATGGCTACACCTTC | CAGSYLGSNYGYTF
TRBJ1-5 | TRBD1 | TRBV19 | many | TGTGCCAGTAGTTTACAGGGGTACAATCAGCCCCAGCATTTT | CASSLQGYNQPQHF
TRBJ2-1 | NA | TRBV18 | NA | TGTGCCAGCTCACCAGAAGCGGATACCTACAATGAGCAGTTCTTC | CASSPEADTYNEQFF
TRBJ2-3 | NA | TRBV19 | few | TGTGCCAGTAGTACCGGGACTCAGAGGACAGATACGCAGTATTTT | CASSTGTQRTDTQYF
TRBJ2-7 | TRBD1 | TRBV20-1 | NA | TGCAGTGCTTCCTACGACAGGGAATACGAGCAGTACTTC | CSASYDREYEQYF
TRBJ1-1 | NA | TRBV28 | NA | TGTGCCAGCAGTTTTTCGGGGGCCCCAGAAGCTTTCTTT | CASSFSGAPEAFF
TRBJ2-5 | TRBD2 | TRBV9 | NA | TGTGCCAGCAGTTCGCTAGCGGGGGGGCAAGGAGAGACCCAGTACTTC | CASSSLAGGQGETQYF
TRBJ1-5 | TRBD1 | TRBV11-2 | many | TGTGCCAGCAGCCAGACAGGGTTCGGACAGCCCCAGCATTTT | CASSQTGFGQPQHF
TRBJ2-2 | NA | TRBV11-2 | many | TGTGCCAGCAGCTCTCAGGTCCCGAACACCGGGGAGCTGTTTTTT | CASSSQVPNTGELFF
TRBJ2-2 | NA | TRBV12-3/TRBV12-4 | many | TGTGCCAGCAGTACCTGGACGCCGAACACCGGGGAGCTGTTTTTT | CASSTWTPNTGELFF
TRBJ1-6 | TRBD1 | TRBV5-6 | NA | TGTGCCAGCAGGGGGGGGACAGCCAATTCACCCCTCCACTTT | CASRGGTANSPLHF
TRBJ1-5 | NA | TRBV11-2 | many | TGTGCCAGCAGCTTAGATGGTCGGGGAAATCAGCCCCAGCATTTT | CASSLDGRGNQPQHF
TRBJ2-3 | NA | TRBV6-1 | many | TGTGCCAGCAGTTATGAGATCGTGGGACCCGCCGAAGATACGCAGTATTTT | CASSYEIVGPAEDTQYF
TRBJ1-1 | TRBD1 | TRBV7-9 | many | TGTGCCAGCAGCTCGGACAGGGTGACCACTGAAGCTTTCTTT | CASSSDRVTTEAFF
TRBJ1-1 | TRBD1 | TRBV20-1 | many | TGCAGTGCTCCTCCGTGGGACAGGGGGCCTGAAGCTTTCTTT | CSAPPWDRGPEAFF
TRBJ2-5 | TRBD2 | TRBV12-3/TRBV12-4 | many | TGTGCCAGCAGGAAGGGAGGGATGGAGACCCAGTACTTC | CASRKGGMETQYF
TRBJ1-4 | NA | TRBV30 | many | TGTGCCTGGTCCCTCGGGGGATTTAGTGAAAAACTGTTTTTT | CAWSLGGFSEKLFF
TRBJ1-5 | TRBD1 | TRBV7-2 | many | TGTGCCAGCAGCCCGGACAGGGGCAATCAGCCCCAGCATTTT | CASSPDRGNQPQHF
TRBJ2-1 | TRBD2 | TRBV5-1 | many | TGCGCCAGCAGGCTGGATAGCGGGAATGGGTACAATGAGCAGTTCTTC | CASRLDSGNGYNEQFF
TRBJ1-2 | NA | TRBV6-1 | many | TGTGCCAGCAGTTACGGGGGCCCCGGGGACGGCTACACCTTC | CASSYGGPGDGYTF
TRBJ2-7 | NA | TRBV14 | many | TGTGCCAGCAGCCAAGGGGCAGGGAAGACCTACGAGCAGTACTTC | CASSQGAGKTYEQYF
TRBJ2-2 | TRBD2 | TRBV19 | NA | TGTGCCAGTAGTATAGTTGGGACTAGCGGGGGGCTCACCGGGGAGCTGTTTTTT | CASSIVGTSGGLTGELFF
TRBJ1-1 | NA | TRBV6-1 | many | TGTGCCAGCACCCTAAGGGGAGAGAACACTGAAGCTTTCTTT | CASTLRGENTEAFF
TRBJ1-1 | NA | TRBV25-1 | many | TGTGCCAGCAGTGACCCAACCGGGACACAAGCTTTCTTT | CASSDPTGTQAFF
TRBJ1-2 | NA | TRBV19 | many | TGTGCCAGTAGTACCGGACGGGAGAATCTCTATGGCTACACCTTC | CASSTGRENLYGYTF
TRBJ2-3 | TRBD1 | TRBV5-1 | NA | TGCGCCAGCAGCATGGACAGGGCCAACACAGATACGCAGTATTTT | CASSMDRANTDTQYF
TRBJ2-5 | TRBD2 | TRBV9 | NA | TGTGCCAGCAACGCGGGGGGGAGGACCCAAGAGACCCAGTACTTC | CASNAGGRTQETQYF
TRBJ2-3 | TRBD2 | TRBV11-3 | many | TGTGCCAGCAGCTTAGATCTCCGGGACTATTACACAGATACGCAGTATTTT | CASSLDLRDYYTDTQYF
TRBJ1-4 | NA | TRBV28 | many | TGTGCCAGCAGTACACTCACGAACTGGGGGATTAATGAAAAACTGTTTTTT | CASSTLTNWGINEKLFF
TRBJ2-2 | NA | TRBV19 | few | TGTGCCAGTAGTATACCCCACCTGGCAGGGAACACCGGGGAGCTGTTTTTT | CASSIPHLAGNTGELFF
TRBJ1-2 | NA | TRBV9 | few | TGTGCCAGCAGAGAATACAGACCTTCTAACTATGGCTACACCTTC | CASREYRPSNYGYTF
TRBJ1-6 | NA | TRBV25-1 | many | TGTGCCAGCAGTGAAAGTACAGGGTGGGATAATTCACCCCTCCACTTT | CASSESTGWDNSPLHF
TRBJ2-2 | NA | TRBV6-1 | many | TGTGCCAGCAGTGAAAATTGGAGGACCGGGGAGCTGTTTTTT | CASSENWRTGELFF
TRBJ2-7 | TRBD2 | TRBV5-4 | many | TGTGCCAGCAGCCGTAGCGGGAGTTCCTACGAGCAGTACTTC | CASSRSGSSYEQYF
TRBJ2-7 | TRBD2 | TRBV12-3/TRBV12-4 | many | TGTGCCAGCAGTCCCAGAGGACTAGCGGGAGCATTACGTATGCAGTACTTC | CASSPRGLAGALRMQYF
TRBJ1-4 | NA | TRBV20-1 | few | TGCAGTGCTATGCCCGGGGGGACGGAGAATGAAAAACTGTTTTTT | CSAMPGGTENEKLFF
TRBJ1-5 | NA | TRBV20-1 | many | TGCAGTGTTAAGCCCTTCGATCAGCCCCAGCATTTT | CSVKPFDQPQHF
TRBJ2-1 | TRBD2 | TRBV13 | many | TGTGCCAGCAGCTTCAGGACTAGCGTCTACAATGAGCAGTTCTTC | CASSFRTSVYNEQFF
TRBJ2-1 | NA | TRBV6-2/TRBV6-3 | many | TGTGCCAGCAGGGACTCCTACAATGAGCAGTTCTTC | CASRDSYNEQFF
TRBJ1-3 | NA | TRBV6-5 | many | TGTGCCAGCAGTTACTTCCCAGGGTTGTCTGGAAACACCATATATTTT | CASSYFPGLSGNTIYF
TRBJ2-7 | TRBD2 | TRBV30 | many | TGTGCCTGGAGTGTATACCTAGGACTAGCGGGAGTCGAGCAGTACTTC | CAWSVYLGLAGVEQYF
TRBJ2-1 | NA | TRBV12-3/TRBV12-4 | many | TGTGCCAGCAGCGGAAACTGGCAATCCTACAATGAGCAGTTCTTC | CASSGNWQSYNEQFF
TRBJ2-2 | TRBD2 | TRBV6-1 | many | TGTGCCAGCACCTACGGACTAGCGGTCACCGGGGAGCTGTTTTTT | CASTYGLAVTGELFF
TRBJ2-7 | NA | TRBV6-2/TRBV6-3 | many | TGTGCCACTCGGCGGGTACTAGGAGAGCAGTACTTC | CATRRVLGEQYF